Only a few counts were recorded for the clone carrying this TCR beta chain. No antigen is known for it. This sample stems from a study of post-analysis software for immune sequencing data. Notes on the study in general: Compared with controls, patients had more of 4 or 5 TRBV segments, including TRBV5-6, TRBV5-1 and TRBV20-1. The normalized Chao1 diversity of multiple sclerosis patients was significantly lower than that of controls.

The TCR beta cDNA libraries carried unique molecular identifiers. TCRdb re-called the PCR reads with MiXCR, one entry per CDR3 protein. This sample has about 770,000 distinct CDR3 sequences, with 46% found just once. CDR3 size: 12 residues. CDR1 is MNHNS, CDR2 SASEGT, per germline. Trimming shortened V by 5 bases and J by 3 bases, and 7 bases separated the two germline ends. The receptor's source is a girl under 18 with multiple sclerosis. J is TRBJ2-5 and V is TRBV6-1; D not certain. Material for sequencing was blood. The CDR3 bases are TGTGCCAGCAGTTCGCTAGAAGAGACCCAGTACTTC. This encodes CASSSLEETQYF.